This TCR beta chain was documented in a study of response to subunit inactivated influenza vaccine. Study-wide results and limits: That few new T cells are recruited by each seasonal influenza vaccination was the authors' suggestion.

The CDR3 has 18 amino acids. The V and J ends lost 5 bases and 0 bases, in that order; junction bases with no gene match: 10. From germline, CDR1 is SGHAT and CDR2 FQDESV (reference sequence). Of note for this clonotype: Its target is unknown.

One entry per CDR3 protein results from TCRdb running MiXCR on the RT-PCR reads. The repertoire consists of more than 600,000 distinct CDR3 sequences, with 18% occurring once and the leading ten covering roughly 10%. The TCR sequence derives from a man aged 45-65 years who received an inactivated influenza vaccine. This sample comprised PBMCs from blood, obtained more than 4 days after vaccination. The chain links TRBV11-1 to TRBJ2-5; 12 bases fit TRBD2. This chain's CDR3 is CASSPSTLAGGYQETQYF. For the CDR3, the DNA is TGTGCCAGCAGCCCCTCCACGCTAGCGGGGGGGTACCAAGAGACCCAGTACTTC.